This TCR beta chain appears in the sequencing data of a study of blood T cell repertoires in COVID-19. Study summary: From the United States, Italy and Spain came samples of acute and convalescent COVID-19.

Sequencing used immunoSEQ multiplex PCR; TCRdb keeps in-frame clones, though not all of them. The data show fewer than 250,000 clones, 65% to 90% seen once. The receptor was derived from a woman aged 45-65 years with acute COVID-19. The sequenced sample was PBMCs or T cells enriched from blood (not recorded which).

CDR3 DNA sequence: TGTGCCAGCAGACGACTAGCGGGCGGCACAGATACGCAGTATTTT. This gives the protein CASRRLAGGTDTQYF. The gene calls are TRBV6-5 and TRBJ2-3; 10 positions agree with TRBD2. V shed 6 bases and J 1 base; nucleotides not matched to a gene: 4. CDR3 length: 15 residues. Germline values: CDR1 MNHEY, CDR2 SVGAGI.